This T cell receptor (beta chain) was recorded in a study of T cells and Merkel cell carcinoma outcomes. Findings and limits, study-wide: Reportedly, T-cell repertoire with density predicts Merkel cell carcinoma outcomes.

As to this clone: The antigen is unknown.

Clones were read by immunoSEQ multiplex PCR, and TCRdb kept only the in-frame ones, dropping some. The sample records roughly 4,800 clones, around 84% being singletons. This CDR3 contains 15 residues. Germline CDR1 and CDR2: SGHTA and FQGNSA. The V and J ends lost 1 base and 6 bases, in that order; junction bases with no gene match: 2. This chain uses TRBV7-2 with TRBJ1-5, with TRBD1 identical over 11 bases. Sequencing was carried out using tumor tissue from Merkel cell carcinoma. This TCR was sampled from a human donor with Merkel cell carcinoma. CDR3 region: CASSLGTGGGQPQHF. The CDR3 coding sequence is TGTGCCAGCAGCTTAGGGACAGGGGGCGGTCAGCCCCAGCATTTT.